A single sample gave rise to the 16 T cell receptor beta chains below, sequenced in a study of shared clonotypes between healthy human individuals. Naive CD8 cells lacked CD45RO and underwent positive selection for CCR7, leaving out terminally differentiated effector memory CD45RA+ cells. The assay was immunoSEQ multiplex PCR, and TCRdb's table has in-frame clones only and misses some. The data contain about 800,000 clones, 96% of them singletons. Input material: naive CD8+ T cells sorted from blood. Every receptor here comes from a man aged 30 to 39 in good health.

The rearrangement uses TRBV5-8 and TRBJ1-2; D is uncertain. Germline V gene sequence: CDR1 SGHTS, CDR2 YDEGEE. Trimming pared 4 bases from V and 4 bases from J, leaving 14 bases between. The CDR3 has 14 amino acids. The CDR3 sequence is CASSLRWEVYGYTF. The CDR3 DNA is TGTGCCAGCAGCCTGCGGTGGGAGGTCTATGGCTACACCTTC. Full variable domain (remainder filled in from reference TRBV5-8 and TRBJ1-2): EAGVTQSPTHLIKTRGQQATLRCSPISGHTSVYWYQQALGLGLQFLLWYDEGEERNRGNFPPRFSGRQFPNYSSELNVNALELEDSALYLCASSLRWEVYGYTFGSGTRLTVV.

CDR3 sequence reads: CASSQRTTYGYTF. DNA of the CDR3: TGTGCCAGCAGCCAGCGGACAACCTATGGCTACACCTTC. The genes are TRBV14 and TRBJ1-2; the D gene is possibly TRBD1 (5 bases). CDR1 and CDR2 (germline): SGHDN, FVKESK. CDR3 length: 13 residues. V lost 3 bases and J 4 bases, leaving 9 bases between the germline ends.

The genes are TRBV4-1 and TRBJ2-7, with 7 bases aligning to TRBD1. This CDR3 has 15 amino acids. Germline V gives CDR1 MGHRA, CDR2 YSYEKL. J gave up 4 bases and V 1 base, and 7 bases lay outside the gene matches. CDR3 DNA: TGCGCCAGCAGCCAAGTCACACAGGGGAGTTACGAGCAGTACTTC. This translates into CASSQVTQGSYEQYF.

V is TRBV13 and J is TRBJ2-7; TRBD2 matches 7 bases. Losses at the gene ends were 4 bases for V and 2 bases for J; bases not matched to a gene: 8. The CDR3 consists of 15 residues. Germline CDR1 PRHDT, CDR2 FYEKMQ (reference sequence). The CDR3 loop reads CASSSSRGGAYEQYF. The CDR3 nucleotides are TGTGCCAGCAGCTCCTCCCGTGGGGGGGCCTACGAGCAGTACTTC.

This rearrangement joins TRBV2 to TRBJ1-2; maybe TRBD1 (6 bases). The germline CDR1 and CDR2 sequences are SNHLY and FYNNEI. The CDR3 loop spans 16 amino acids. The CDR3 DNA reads TGTGCAAACCCGCTGTCCGAGGGGGGGCCGAACTATGGCTACACCTTC. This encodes CANPLSEGGPNYGYTF.

The CDR3 is CASSPRGVAGYEQYF. CDR3 coding DNA: TGTGCCAGCAGCCCCCGGGGGGTAGCGGGCTACGAGCAGTACTTC. The chain recombines TRBV14 with TRBJ2-7; TRBD2 matches at 7 bases. Germline lookup yields CDR1 SGHDN and CDR2 FVKESK. The CDR3 covers 15 residues. Trimming at V came to 4 bases and at J to 3 bases, leaving 9 bases not matched to a gene.

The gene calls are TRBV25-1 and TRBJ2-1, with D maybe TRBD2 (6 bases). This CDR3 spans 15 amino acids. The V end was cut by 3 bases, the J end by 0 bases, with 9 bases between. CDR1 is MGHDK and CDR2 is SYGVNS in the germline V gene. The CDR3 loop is CASSEDGSSYNEQFF. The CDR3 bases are TGTGCCAGCAGTGAGGACGGGAGCTCCTACAATGAGCAGTTCTTC.

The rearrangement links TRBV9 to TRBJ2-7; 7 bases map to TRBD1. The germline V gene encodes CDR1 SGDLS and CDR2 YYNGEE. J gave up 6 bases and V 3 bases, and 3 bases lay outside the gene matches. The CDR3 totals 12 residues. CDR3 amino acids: CASSGQGREQYF. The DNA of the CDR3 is TGTGCCAGCAGCGGACAGGGACGCGAGCAGTACTTC. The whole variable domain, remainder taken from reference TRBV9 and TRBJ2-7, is DSGVTQTPKHLITATGQRVTLRCSPRSGDLSVYWYQQSLDQGLQFLIQYYNGEERAKGNILERFSAQQFPDLHSELNLSSLELGDSALYFCASSGQGREQYFGPGTRLTVT.

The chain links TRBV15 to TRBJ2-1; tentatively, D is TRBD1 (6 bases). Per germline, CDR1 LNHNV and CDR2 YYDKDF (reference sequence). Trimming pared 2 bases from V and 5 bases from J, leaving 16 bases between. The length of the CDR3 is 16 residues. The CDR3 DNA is TGTGCCACCAGCAGACCAGCCCGGGACACCCACAATGAGCAGTTCTTC. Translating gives CATSRPARDTHNEQFF.

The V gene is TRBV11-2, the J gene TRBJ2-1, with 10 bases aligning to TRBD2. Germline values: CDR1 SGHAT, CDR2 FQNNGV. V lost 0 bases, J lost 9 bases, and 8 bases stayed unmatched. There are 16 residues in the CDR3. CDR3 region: CASSLDSLAGVTEQFF. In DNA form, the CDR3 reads TGTGCCAGCAGCTTAGATTCGCTAGCGGGAGTGACTGAGCAGTTCTTC.

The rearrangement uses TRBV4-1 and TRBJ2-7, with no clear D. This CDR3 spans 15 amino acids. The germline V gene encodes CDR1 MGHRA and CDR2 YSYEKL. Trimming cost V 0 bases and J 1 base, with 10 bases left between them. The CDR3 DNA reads TGCGCCAGCAGCCAAGAAGACCAAGGGTCCTACGAGCAGTACTTC. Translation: CASSQEDQGSYEQYF.

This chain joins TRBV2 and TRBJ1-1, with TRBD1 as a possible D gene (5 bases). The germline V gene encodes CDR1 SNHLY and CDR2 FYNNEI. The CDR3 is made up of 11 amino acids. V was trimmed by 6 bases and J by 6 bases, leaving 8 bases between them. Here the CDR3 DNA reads TGTGCCAGCAGGGGCAGGGCTGAAGCTTTCTTT. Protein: CASRGRAEAFF. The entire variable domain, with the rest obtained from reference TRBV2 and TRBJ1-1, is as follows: EPEVTQTPSHQVTQMGQEVILRCVPISNHLYFYWYRQILGQKVEFLVSFYNNEISEKSEIFDDQFSVERPDGSNFTLKIRSTKLEDSAMYFCASRGRAEAFFGQGTRLTVV.

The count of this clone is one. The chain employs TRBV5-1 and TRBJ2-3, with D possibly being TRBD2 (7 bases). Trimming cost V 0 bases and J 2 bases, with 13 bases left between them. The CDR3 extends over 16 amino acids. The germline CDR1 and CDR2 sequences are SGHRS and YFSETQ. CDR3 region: CASSLGRGRYTDTQYF. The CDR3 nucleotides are TGCGCCAGCAGCTTGGGGCGGGGGCGTTACACAGATACGCAGTATTTT.

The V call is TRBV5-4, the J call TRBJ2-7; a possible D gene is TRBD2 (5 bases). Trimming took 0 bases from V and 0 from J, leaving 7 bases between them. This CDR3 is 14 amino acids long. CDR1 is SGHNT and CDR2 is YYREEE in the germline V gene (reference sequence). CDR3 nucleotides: TGTGCCAGCAGCTTGGGGACTGCCTCCTACGAGCAGTACTTC. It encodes CASSLGTASYEQYF.

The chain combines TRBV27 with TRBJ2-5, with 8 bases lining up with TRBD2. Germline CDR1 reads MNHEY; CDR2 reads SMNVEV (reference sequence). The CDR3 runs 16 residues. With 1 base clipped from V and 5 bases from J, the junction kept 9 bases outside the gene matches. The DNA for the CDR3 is TGTGCCAGCAGTTTATTGCCGGGAGGGCCCGAGGAGACCCAGTACTTC. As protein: CASSLLPGGPEETQYF.

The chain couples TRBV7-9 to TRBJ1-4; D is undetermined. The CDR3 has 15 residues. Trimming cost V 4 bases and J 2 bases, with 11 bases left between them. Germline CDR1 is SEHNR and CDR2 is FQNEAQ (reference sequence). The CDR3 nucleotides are TGTGCCAGCAGCTCGCCCAACCGGACTAATGAAAAACTGTTTTTT. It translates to CASSSPNRTNEKLFF.